This TCR beta chain derives from a study of T cell repertoires in cytomegalovirus infection. Study-level findings and limits: CMV-specific HLA-C-restricted TCR beta clonotypes dominated the ex vivo response.

Each CDR3 protein is one row after TCRdb ran MiXCR on the reads. This sample has 250,000 or so distinct CDR3 sequences, with about a sixth found just once. Trimming shortened V by 1 base and J by 12 bases, and 9 bases separated the two germline ends. The length of the CDR3 is 12 residues. Remarks on this clonotype: Its specificity is not known. This sequence may be a read error, since a much larger clone differs from it by one base.

The chain carries TRBV12-3 or TRBV12-4 and TRBJ2-2; D is uncertain. Material for sequencing was CD8+ T cells from PBMCs. This TCR was sampled from a human donor in good health (CMV status not recorded). Some clones in this sample may be carry-over from other donors' samples. CDR3 region: CASSLGSRKLFF. The CDR3 region has the DNA TGTGCCAGCAGTTTAGGTTCCCGGAAGCTGTTTTTT.